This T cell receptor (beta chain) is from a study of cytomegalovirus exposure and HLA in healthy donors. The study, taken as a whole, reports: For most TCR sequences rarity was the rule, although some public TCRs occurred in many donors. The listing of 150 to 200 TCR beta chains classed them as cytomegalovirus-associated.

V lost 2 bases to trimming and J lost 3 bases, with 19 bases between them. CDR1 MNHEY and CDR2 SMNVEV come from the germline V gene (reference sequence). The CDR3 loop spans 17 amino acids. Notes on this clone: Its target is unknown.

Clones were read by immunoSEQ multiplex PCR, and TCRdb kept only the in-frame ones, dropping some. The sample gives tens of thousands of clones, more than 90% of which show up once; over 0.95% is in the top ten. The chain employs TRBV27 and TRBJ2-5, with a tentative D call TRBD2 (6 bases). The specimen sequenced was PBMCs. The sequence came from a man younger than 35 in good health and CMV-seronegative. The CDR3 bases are TGTGCCAGCAGTTTAAGGTTCGTGGGAGGCACAAAAGAGACCCAGTACTTC. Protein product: CASSLRFVGGTKETQYF.